The 9 T cell receptor beta chains presented below share a single source sample, sequenced in a study of persistence of HIV-infected CD4 T cells (dated by TCRdb to about 2020). These receptors lack a known antigen. TCRbeta repertoires were sequenced from genomic DNA with the immunoSEQ hsTCRB assay version 4 in survey mode. The clones in this table, taken by TCRdb from immuneACCESS, are in-frame only. Not every clone is retained; where verified, under half of the shortfall comes from an unresolved V gene, and the cause of the rest is unknown. The sample profile shows roughly 35,000 clones; 65% to 85% of them were found once. Approximately 1.5% of the sample rests with the top ten. The sample's treatment or condition label is to be understood as: suppressive antiretroviral therapy. Lysates of CMV-infected fibroblasts were used at about 10 ug/mL for cell stimulation. Memory populations depleted of antigen-responding cells were obtained by sorting nonresponding CD40L-negative CD69-negative CD45RO-high memory CD4+ T cells.

The material sequenced was CD4+ T cells sorted from PBMCs after 18-hour stimulation, taken from a patient who received antiretroviral therapy. Sample cell subset or site, as interpreted from the label and publication: CD40L-CD69- CD45RO-high memory CD4 T cells not responding to CMV lysate. The receptors originated from an adult man with HIV who was CMV-seropositive.

This clone occurred once. The chain has TRBV12-3 or TRBV12-4 and TRBJ1-2; TRBD1 might be the D (6 bases). V was trimmed by 6 bases and J by 7 bases, leaving 9 bases between them. CDR3 size: 11 residues. CDR3: CASRSRGGYTF. CDR3 bases: TGTGCCAGCAGGAGCAGGGGTGGCTACACCTTC.

This CDR3 is CASSPISGGNNEQFF. CDR3 bases: TGTGCCAGCTCACCGATTAGCGGGGGGAACAATGAGCAGTTCTTC. The rearrangement uses TRBV18 and TRBJ2-1, with TRBD2 matching 10 bases. Germline lookup yields CDR1 KGHSH and CDR2 LQKENI. The CDR3 covers 15 residues. With V trimmed by 3 bases and J by 5 bases, 4 bases remained unmatched.

The chain has TRBV5-1 and TRBJ1-4, with D unclear. CDR3 size: 15 residues. Germline V gene data show CDR1 as SGHRS and CDR2 as YFSETQ. V shed 2 bases and J shed 7 bases, with 15 bases lying between them. The CDR3 reads CASSFASRGGEKLFF. In nucleotides, the CDR3 is TGCGCCAGCAGCTTTGCCAGTCGCGGAGGTGAAAAACTGTTTTTT.

J is TRBJ1-2 and V is TRBV19; TRBD1 matches 8 bases. The CDR3 is 13 amino acids. CDR1 and CDR2 (germline): LNHDA, SQIVND (reference sequence). The V segment lost 9 bases and the J segment 2 bases; nucleotides outside the gene matches: 5. CDR3 nucleotides: TGTGCCAGCTGGGGACAGGAGAACTATGGCTACACCTTC. Residues: CASWGQENYGYTF.

The genes are TRBV27 and TRBJ2-5, with a possible D match to TRBD2 (6 bases). Trimming shortened V by 5 bases and J by 5 bases, and 12 bases separated the two germline ends. Germline-derived CDR1 and CDR2 are MNHEY and SMNVEV (reference sequence). There are 13 residues in the CDR3. CDR3 protein: CASSTPGRETQYF. DNA for the CDR3: TGTGCCAGCAGTACACCAGGGAGGGAGACCCAGTACTTC.

This clone was seen only once. The chain recombines TRBV7-3 with TRBJ1-6, with D possibly being TRBD1 (5 bases). The germline gives CDR1 SGHTA, CDR2 FQGTGA. The V gene lost 4 bases and the J gene lost 7 bases, with 14 bases spanning the gap. The CDR3 is 15 residues long. The CDR3 spells CASSSFGTLNSPLHF. In nucleotides, the CDR3 is TGTGCCAGCAGCTCCTTCGGGACGTTGAATTCACCCCTCCACTTT.

The chain couples TRBV4-1 to TRBJ1-2, with unresolved D. Germline lookup yields CDR1 MGHRA and CDR2 YSYEKL. Trimming shortened V by 0 bases and J by 1 base, and 18 bases separated the two germline ends. This CDR3 is built from 18 residues. The CDR3 is CASSQDRRSSAFNYGYTF. The CDR3 nucleotides are TGCGCCAGCAGCCAAGATCGGAGGAGTTCCGCTTTTAACTATGGCTACACCTTC.

The chain is built from TRBV19 and TRBJ1-4; D gene ambiguous. V lost 6 bases and J 3 bases, leaving 17 bases between the germline ends. This CDR3 is built from 16 residues. Germline CDR1 and CDR2: LNHDA and SQIVND (reference sequence). CDR3 region: CASSQDPRRANEKLFF. The CDR3 DNA follows: TGTGCCAGTAGCCAAGACCCGCGGCGGGCTAATGAAAAACTGTTTTTT.

Sample share makes this clone medium-sized. This chain connects TRBV4-1 to TRBJ1-1; no firm D call. Trimming took 4 bases from V and 4 from J, leaving 10 bases between them. The CDR3 sequence is 13 residues long. Per germline, CDR1 MGHRA and CDR2 YSYEKL. The CDR3 here is CASSPVRSTEAFF. As DNA, the CDR3 is TGCGCCAGCAGCCCCGTTCGCAGCACTGAAGCTTTCTTT.